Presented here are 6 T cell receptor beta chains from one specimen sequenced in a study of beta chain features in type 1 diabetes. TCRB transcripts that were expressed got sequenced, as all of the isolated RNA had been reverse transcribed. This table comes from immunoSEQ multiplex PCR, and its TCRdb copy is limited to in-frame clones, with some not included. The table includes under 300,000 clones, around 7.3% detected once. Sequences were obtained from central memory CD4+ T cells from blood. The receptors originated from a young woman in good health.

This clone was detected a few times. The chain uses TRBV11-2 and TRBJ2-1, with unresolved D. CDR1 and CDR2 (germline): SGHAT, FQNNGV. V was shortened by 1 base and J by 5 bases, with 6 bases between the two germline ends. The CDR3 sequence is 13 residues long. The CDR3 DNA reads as TGTGCCAGCAGCTTAGGGGTGGACAATGAGCAGTTCTTC. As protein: CASSLGVDNEQFF. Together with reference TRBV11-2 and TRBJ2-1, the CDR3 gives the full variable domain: EAGVAQSPRYKIIEKRQSVAFWCNPISGHATLYWYQQILGQGPKLLIQFQNNGVVDDSQLPKDRFSAERLKGVDSTLKIQPAKLEDSAVYLCASSLGVDNEQFFGPGTRLTVL.

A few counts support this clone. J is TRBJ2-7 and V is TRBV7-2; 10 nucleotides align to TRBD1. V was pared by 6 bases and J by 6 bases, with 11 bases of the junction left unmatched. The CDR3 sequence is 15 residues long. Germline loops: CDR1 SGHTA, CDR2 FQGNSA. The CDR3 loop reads CASRTGTGDRSEQYF. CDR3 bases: TGTGCCAGCAGAACCGGGACAGGGGATAGAAGCGAGCAGTACTTC.

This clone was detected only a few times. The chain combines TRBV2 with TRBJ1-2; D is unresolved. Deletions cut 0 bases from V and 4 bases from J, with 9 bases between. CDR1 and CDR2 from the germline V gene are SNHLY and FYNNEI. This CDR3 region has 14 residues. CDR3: CASSEATAFYGYTF. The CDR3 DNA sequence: TGTGCCAGCAGTGAAGCCACGGCCTTCTATGGCTACACCTTC.

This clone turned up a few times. The CDR3 reads CASSVGQRKETQYF. The CDR3 bases are TGTGCCAGCAGCGTGGGACAGCGCAAAGAGACCCAGTACTTC. This sequence joins TRBV9 and TRBJ2-5; 7 bases line up with TRBD1. In germline, CDR1 is SGDLS, CDR2 YYNGEE. This CDR3 is 14 amino acids long. V was pared by 2 bases and J by 3 bases, with 4 bases of the junction left unmatched.

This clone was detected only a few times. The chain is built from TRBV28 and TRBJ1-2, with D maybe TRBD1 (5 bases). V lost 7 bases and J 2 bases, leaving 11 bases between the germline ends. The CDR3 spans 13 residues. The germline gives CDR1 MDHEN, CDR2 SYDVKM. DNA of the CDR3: TGTGCCAGCACCGGGGGACGGAACTATGGCTACACCTTC. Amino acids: CASTGGRNYGYTF.

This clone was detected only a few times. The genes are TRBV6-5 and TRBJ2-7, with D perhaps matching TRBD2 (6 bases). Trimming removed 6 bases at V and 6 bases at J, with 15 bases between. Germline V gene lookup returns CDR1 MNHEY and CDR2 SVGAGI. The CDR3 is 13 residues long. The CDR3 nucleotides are TGTGCCAGCAGCCCCCAGGGACTCCGCGAGCAGTACTTC. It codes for CASSPQGLREQYF.